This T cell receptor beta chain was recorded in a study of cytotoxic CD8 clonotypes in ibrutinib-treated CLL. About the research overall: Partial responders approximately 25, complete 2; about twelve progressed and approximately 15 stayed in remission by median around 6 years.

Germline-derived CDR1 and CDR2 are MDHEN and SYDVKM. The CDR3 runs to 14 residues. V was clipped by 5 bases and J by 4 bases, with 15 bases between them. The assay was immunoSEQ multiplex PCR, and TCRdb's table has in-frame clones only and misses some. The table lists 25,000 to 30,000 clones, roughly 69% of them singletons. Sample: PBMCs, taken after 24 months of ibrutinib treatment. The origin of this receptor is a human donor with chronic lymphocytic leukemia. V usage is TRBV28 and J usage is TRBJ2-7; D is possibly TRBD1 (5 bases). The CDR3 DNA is TGTGCCAGCAGTCCAAAATGGACACGTTACGAGCAGTACTTC. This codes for CASSPKWTRYEQYF.